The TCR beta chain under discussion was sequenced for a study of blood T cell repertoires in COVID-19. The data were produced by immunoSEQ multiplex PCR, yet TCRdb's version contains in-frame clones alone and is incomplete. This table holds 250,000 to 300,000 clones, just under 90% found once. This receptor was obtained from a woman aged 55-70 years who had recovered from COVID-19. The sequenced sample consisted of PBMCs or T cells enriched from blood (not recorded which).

CDR3 in amino acids: CASSFASGQGTGELFF. The CDR3 nucleotides read TGTGCCAGCAGCTTCGCTTCCGGACAGGGAACCGGGGAGCTGTTTTTT. V is TRBV5-6 and J is TRBJ2-2; 8 bases map to TRBD1. With V trimmed by 2 bases and J by 5 bases, 8 bases remained unmatched. The germline V gene encodes CDR1 SGHDT and CDR2 YYEEEE. The CDR3 runs 16 residues.